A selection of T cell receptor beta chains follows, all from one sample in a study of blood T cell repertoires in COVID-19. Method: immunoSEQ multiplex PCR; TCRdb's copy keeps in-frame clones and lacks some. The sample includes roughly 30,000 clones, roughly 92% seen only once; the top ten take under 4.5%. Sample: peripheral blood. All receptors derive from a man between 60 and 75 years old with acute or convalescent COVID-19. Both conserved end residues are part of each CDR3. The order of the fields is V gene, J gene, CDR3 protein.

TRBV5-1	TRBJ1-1	CASSLSGAHTEAFF
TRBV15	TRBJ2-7	CATSRTRLVEQYF
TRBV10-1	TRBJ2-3	CASRSPRTDTQYF
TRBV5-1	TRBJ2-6	CASSRVAVGPSGANVLTF
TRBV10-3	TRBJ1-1	CAISDRTGSAGTEAFF
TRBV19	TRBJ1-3	CASKLSGNTIYF
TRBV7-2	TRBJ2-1	CASSTSGSGEQFF
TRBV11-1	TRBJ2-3	CASSRARQFTDTQYF
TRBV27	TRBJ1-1	CASRIRGFAEAFF
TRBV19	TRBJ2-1	CASSSIYLTITNNEQFF
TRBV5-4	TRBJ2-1	CASSLPRPRYNEQFF
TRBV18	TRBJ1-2	CASSPGQGLGGYTF
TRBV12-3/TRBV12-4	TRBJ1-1	CASTLLQGYEAFF
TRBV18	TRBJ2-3	CASSLAGGFTDTQYF
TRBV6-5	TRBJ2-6	CASNPGVAGANVLTF
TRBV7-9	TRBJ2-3	CASSLAGGSTDTQYF
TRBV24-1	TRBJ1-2	CATSDPPRLYGYTF
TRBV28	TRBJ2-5	CASSLSRGVSAETQYF
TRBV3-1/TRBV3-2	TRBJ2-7	CASTPGLRGHEQYF
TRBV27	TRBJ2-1	CASSHGNEQFF
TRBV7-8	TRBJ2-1	CASRLAGPPNNEQFF
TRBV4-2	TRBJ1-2	CASSQVGTGPNNYGYTF
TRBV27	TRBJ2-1	CASSLRQRYNEQFF
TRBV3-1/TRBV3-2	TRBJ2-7	CASNPSRGYEQYF
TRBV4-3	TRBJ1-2	CASSQDLNIGGSGYGYTF
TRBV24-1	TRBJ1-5	CATSDGSRYRGGRQPQHF
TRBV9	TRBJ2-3	CASSGGTRGQGYTDTQYF
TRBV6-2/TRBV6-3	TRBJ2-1	CASSRLAGAAEQFF
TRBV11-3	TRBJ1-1	CASSLVLVRGVTGEAFF
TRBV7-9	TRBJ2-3	CASSRGLARTSSTDTQYF
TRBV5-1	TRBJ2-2	CASSLGLAGAGELFF
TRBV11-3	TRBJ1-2	CASSFRDRGGYTF
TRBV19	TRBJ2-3	CASSRTSGRSSTDTQYF
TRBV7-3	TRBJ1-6	CASSLRQGGTALHF
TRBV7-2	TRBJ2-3	CASSTGLAGGTSTDTQYF
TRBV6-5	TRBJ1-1	CASSQVNTEAFF
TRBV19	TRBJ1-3	CASSWAGTTRGNTIYF
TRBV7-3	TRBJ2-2	CASSKQQGGRAGELFF
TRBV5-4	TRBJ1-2	CASSSYGGDYGYTF